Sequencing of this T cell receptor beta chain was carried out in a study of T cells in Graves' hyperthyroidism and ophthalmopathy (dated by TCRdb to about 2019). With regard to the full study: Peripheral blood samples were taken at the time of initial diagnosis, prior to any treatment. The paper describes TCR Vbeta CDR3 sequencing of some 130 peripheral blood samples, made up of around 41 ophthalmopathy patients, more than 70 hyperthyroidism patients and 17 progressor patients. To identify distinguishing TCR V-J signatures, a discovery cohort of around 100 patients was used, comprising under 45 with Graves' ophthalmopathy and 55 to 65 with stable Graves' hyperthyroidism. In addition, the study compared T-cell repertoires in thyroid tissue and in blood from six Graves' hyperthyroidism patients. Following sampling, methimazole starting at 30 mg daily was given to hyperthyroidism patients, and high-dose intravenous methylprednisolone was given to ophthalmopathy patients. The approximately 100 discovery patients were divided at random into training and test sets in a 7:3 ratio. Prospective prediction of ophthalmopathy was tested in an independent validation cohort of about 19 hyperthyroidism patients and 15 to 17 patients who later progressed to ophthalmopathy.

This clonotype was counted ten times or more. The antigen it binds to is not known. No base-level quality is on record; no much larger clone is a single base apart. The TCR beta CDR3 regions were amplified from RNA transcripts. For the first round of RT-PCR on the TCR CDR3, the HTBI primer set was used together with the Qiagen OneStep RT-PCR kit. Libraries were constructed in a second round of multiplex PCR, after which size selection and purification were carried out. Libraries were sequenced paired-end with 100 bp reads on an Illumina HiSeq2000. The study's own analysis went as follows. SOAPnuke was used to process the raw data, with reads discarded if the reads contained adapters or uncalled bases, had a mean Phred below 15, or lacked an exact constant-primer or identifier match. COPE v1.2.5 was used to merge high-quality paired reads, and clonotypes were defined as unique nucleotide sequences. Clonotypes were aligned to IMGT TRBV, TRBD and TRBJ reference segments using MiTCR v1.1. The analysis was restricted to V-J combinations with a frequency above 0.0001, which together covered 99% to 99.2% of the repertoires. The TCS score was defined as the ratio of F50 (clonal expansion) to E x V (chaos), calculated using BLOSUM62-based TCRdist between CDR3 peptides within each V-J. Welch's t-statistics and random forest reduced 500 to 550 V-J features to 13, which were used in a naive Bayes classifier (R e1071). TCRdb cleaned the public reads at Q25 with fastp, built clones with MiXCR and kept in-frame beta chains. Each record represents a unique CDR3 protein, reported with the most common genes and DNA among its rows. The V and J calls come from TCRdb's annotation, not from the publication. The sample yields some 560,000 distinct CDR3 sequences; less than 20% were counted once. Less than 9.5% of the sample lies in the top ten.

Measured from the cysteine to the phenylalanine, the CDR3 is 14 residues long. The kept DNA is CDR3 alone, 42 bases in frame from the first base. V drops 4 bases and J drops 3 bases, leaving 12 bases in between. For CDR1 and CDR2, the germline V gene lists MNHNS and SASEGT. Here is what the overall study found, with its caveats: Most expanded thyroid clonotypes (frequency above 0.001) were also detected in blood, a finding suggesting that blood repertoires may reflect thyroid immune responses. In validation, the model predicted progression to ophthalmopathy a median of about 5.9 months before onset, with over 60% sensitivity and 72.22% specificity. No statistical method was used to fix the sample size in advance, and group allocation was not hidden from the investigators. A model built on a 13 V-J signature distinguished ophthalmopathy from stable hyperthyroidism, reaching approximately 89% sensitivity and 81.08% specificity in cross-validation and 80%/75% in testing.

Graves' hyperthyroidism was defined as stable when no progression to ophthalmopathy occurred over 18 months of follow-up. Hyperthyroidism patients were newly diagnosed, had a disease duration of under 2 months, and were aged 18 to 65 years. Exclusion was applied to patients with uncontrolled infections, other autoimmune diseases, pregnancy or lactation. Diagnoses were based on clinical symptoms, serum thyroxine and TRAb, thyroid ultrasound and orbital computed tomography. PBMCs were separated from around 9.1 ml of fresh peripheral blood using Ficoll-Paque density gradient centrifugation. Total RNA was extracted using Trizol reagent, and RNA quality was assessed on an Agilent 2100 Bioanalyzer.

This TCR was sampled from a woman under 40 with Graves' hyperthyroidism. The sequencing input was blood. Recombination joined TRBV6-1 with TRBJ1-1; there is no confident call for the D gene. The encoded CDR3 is CASSGMRVDTEAFF. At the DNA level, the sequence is TGTGCCAGCAGTGGAATGAGAGTTGACACTGAAGCTTTCTTT.